The clone carrying this T cell receptor beta chain has only a few counts. The record originates from a study of blood T cell repertoires in COVID-19. The repertoire was sequenced with immunoSEQ multiplex PCR; TCRdb's copy has only in-frame clones and lacks some. The repertoire consists of 150,000 to 200,000 clones, with 75% to 85% occurring once and the leading ten covering under 8%. The junction had 4 bases not matched to a gene; V was cut back by 6 bases and J by 4 bases. Germline V CDR1 and CDR2: LNHDA, SQIVND (reference sequence). The CDR3 contains 15 residues. Sequenced: peripheral blood. The rearrangement uses TRBV19 and TRBJ1-6, with 9 bases matching TRBD1. The receptor comes from a man between 60 and 75 years old with acute or convalescent COVID-19. CDR3 nucleotide sequence: TGTGCCAGTAGGCGACAGGGGGTGTATAATTCACCCCTCCACTTT. This encodes CASRRQGVYNSPLHF.